This T cell receptor (beta chain) was sequenced in a study of blood T cell repertoires in COVID-19. Study context: Samples taken during acute and convalescent COVID-19 were collected in the United States, Italy and Spain. In each case, the material was cDNA or gDNA derived from T cells, B-cell-depleted T cells, or PBMCs.

Original handling: Estimation of nucleated cell counts was performed using reference gene primer amplification. Clones were read by immunoSEQ multiplex PCR, and TCRdb kept only the in-frame ones, dropping some. That table supplies the V and J calls and clone size; D and trimming were determined from the DNA. This sample has about 160,000 clones, with 84% found just once. The length of the CDR3 is 15 residues. V lost 5 bases, J lost 0 bases, and 5 bases stayed unmatched. The germline V gene has CDR1 SNHLY and CDR2 FYNNEI. The receptor was derived from a woman aged 80 or over with acute or convalescent COVID-19. The chain employs TRBV2 and TRBJ2-3; 7 nucleotides agree with TRBD1. The sequenced material came from peripheral blood. CDR3 amino acids: CASSKDRWSTDTQYF. CDR3 nucleotides: TGTGCCAGCAGTAAGGACAGGTGGAGCACAGATACGCAGTATTTT.